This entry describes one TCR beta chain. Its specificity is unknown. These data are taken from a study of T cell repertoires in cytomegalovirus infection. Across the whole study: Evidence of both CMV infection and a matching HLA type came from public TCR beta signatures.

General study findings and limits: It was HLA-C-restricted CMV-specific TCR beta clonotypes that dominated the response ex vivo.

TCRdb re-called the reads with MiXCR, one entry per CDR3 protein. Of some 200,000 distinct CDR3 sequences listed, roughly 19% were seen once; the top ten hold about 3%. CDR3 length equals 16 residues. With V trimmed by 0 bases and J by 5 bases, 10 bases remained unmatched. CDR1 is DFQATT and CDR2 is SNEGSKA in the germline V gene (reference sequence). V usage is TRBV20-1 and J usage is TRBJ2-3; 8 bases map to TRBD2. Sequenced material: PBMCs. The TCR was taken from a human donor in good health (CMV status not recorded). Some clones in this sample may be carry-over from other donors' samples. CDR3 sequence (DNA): TGCAGTGCTAGAGAGGGCGGGGGGAGGATTGGAGATACGCAGTATTTT. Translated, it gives CSAREGGGRIGDTQYF.